The 27 T cell receptor beta chains presented below share a single source sample, sequenced in a study of HIV-infected patients and healthy controls. Reverse transcription used about 500 ng RNA and constant-region primers for alpha and beta. Using multiplexing indices, alpha and beta chain libraries were generated apart by chain-specific third strand synthesis. TCRdb analysed the 5' RACE reads with MiXCR anew, one entry per CDR3 protein. The sample holds under 20,000 distinct CDR3 sequences, 4.5% to 5.5% seen once. All unsorted peripheral T cells were captured because whole blood was used without fractionation. Sequenced: blood. Receptors were obtained from an adult in good health.

In its sample, this clonotype was seen many times. The chain carries TRBV24-1 and TRBJ1-5; D uncertain. The CDR3 has 14 residues. The germline V gene has CDR1 KGHDR and CDR2 SFDVKD. Between the trimmed V and J ends, which lost 7 bases and 3 bases, there was a span of 12 bases. The CDR3 region is CATRGEGDNQPQHF. The CDR3 bases are TGTGCCACCAGGGGAGAGGGAGACAATCAGCCCCAGCATTTT.

This clonotype was seen repeatedly, ten times or more. The gene calls are TRBV5-4 and TRBJ2-7; weak D call: TRBD1 (5 bases). This CDR3 region has 13 residues. CDR1 and CDR2 (germline): SGHNT, YYREEE (reference sequence). V dropped 1 base and J dropped 6 bases, with 11 bases sitting between them. The CDR3 DNA is TGTGCCAGCAGCTTGAAGGGGCCGGGCGAGCAGTACTTC. The encoded protein is CASSLKGPGEQYF.

This clonotype came up many times. The chain combines TRBV7-9 with TRBJ1-2, with D perhaps TRBD1 (6 bases). The germline CDR1 and CDR2 sequences are SEHNR and FQNEAQ (reference sequence). V lost 1 base and J 6 bases, leaving 24 bases between the germline ends. This CDR3 is 18 amino acids long. This CDR3 reads CASSLVLYESGDVDGYTF. DNA of the CDR3: TGTGCCAGCAGCTTAGTTCTTTATGAGTCAGGGGACGTGGATGGCTACACCTTC.

In regard to this clonotype: An end of the junction differs from the germline gene, which may be a read error. This chain joins TRBV15 and TRBJ2-2, with D possibly being TRBD2 (5 bases). This CDR3 is 14 amino acids long. Germline V lookup: CDR1 LNHNV, CDR2 YYDKDF (reference sequence). CDR3 in DNA: TGTGCCACCAGAAGAGGGCAGATAGGAGGGGAGCTGTTTTTT. Amino acid sequence: CATRRGQIGGELFF.

Ten or more counts support this clonotype. This chain joins TRBV6-6 and TRBJ1-1, with a tentative D call TRBD1 (6 bases). This CDR3 spans 16 amino acids. Trimming removed 6 bases from V and 1 base from J, with 18 bases in between. CDR1 and CDR2 (germline): MNHNY, SVGAGI (reference sequence). DNA for the CDR3: TGTGCCAGCAGCCTGAGCCGTACAGGGAGGAACACTGAAGCTTTCTTT. This encodes CASSLSRTGRNTEAFF.

This clonotype was counted at least ten times. CDR3: CASSYRAGNKRSQPQHF. As DNA, the CDR3 is TGTGCCAGCAGTTACCGGGCAGGGAATAAGCGGAGTCAGCCCCAGCATTTT. The chain is built from TRBV6-5 and TRBJ1-5, with D possibly being TRBD1 (5 bases). The CDR3 is 17 residues long. Germline values: CDR1 MNHEY, CDR2 SVGAGI. V was trimmed by 2 bases and J by 6 bases, leaving 20 bases between them.

This clonotype was recorded many times. The V call is TRBV12-3 or TRBV12-4, the J call TRBJ2-3, with D maybe TRBD2 (6 bases). Trimming pared 5 bases from V and 4 bases from J, leaving 16 bases between. The CDR3 runs to 15 residues. The CDR3 loop reads CASSQGTGGSDTQYF. CDR3 sequence (DNA): TGTGCCAGCAGTCAAGGGACTGGAGGGTCAGATACGCAGTATTTT.

This clonotype has at least ten counts. The chain recombines TRBV29-1 with TRBJ2-3; D unresolved. This CDR3 is built from 12 residues. Trimming stripped 3 bases from V and 4 bases from J, with 8 bases between. Germline values: CDR1 SQVTM, CDR2 ANQGSEA. The CDR3 region has the DNA TGCAGCGTTGAGTCAGGCCCAGATACGCAGTATTTT. It encodes CSVESGPDTQYF.

This clonotype is termed medium-sized. The CDR3 is CASSLDRTYSGANVLTF. The DNA of the CDR3 is TGTGCCAGCAGCTTAGACAGGACGTACTCTGGGGCCAACGTCCTGACTTTC. V usage is TRBV7-9 and J usage is TRBJ2-6; possible D gene TRBD1, 5 bases. Germline loops: CDR1 SEHNR, CDR2 FQNEAQ (reference sequence). The CDR3 sequence is 17 residues long. V lost 1 base, J lost 0 bases, and 10 bases lay in between.

In its sample, this clonotype ranks as medium-sized. For the CDR3, the DNA is TGTGCCAGCAGCTCCACAGGGTGGAATTCACCCCTCCACTTT. Translating it yields CASSSTGWNSPLHF. The chain uses TRBV9 and TRBJ1-6; D is possibly TRBD1 (6 bases). V lost 4 bases, J lost 7 bases, and 12 bases lay in between. The CDR3 is 14 amino acids. Germline CDR1 reads SGDLS; CDR2 reads YYNGEE.

This clonotype was counted ten times or more. The V call is TRBV19, the J call TRBJ1-1; D remains unclear. There are 13 residues in the CDR3. Looked up from germline, CDR1 is LNHDA and CDR2 is SQIVND (reference sequence). Trimming removed 7 bases from V and 1 base from J, with 10 bases in between. The CDR3 reads CASIGVRNTEAFF. CDR3 DNA sequence: TGTGCCAGTATTGGGGTAAGGAACACTGAAGCTTTCTTT.

This clonotype was seen ten or more times. This rearrangement joins TRBV6-6 to TRBJ2-4; 7 bases line up with TRBD1. V lost 2 bases and J lost 7; bases outside the gene matches: 8. This CDR3 is built from 15 residues. Germline V gene sequence: CDR1 MNHNY, CDR2 SVGAGI (reference sequence). Here the CDR3 DNA reads TGTGCCAGCAGTTACCCGGGACAGACCCCTAACATTCAGTACTTC. Protein product: CASSYPGQTPNIQYF.

This clonotype was observed many times. This rearrangement joins TRBV7-6 to TRBJ1-1; no firm D call. This CDR3 has 13 residues. Trimming cost V 0 bases and J 7 bases, with 9 bases left between them. Germline CDR1 and CDR2: SGHVS and FNYEAQ. As DNA, the CDR3 is TGTGCCAGCAGCTTAGCTTCGGGAGATGAAGCTTTCTTT. It codes for CASSLASGDEAFF.

This clonotype was observed many times. The rearrangement links TRBV6-5 to TRBJ2-7; no clear D gene. Trimming stripped 4 bases from V and 7 bases from J, with 11 bases between. CDR1 is MNHEY and CDR2 is SVGAGI in the germline V gene. The CDR3 has 12 amino acids. CDR3 coding DNA: TGTGCCAGCAGTTCTCCCGGGTGGGAGCAGTACTTC. It is translated as CASSSPGWEQYF.

This clonotype is medium-sized. The V gene is TRBV18, the J gene TRBJ1-1, with TRBD1 matching over 8 bases. The CDR3 sequence is 19 residues long. Germline CDR1 is KGHSH and CDR2 is LQKENI. J gave up 0 bases and V 3 bases, and 15 bases lay outside the gene matches. CDR3 in DNA: TGTGCCAGCTCACCGCGGGCGATCCAGGGGGCAAGGGTGAACACTGAAGCTTTCTTT. It is translated as CASSPRAIQGARVNTEAFF.

The V gene is TRBV20-1, the J gene TRBJ2-5; no clear D. The V end was cut by 1 base, the J end by 4 bases, with 4 bases between. The CDR3 spans 11 residues. Germline V gene data show CDR1 as DFQATT and CDR2 as SNEGSKA (reference sequence). For the CDR3, the DNA is TGCAGTGCTAGAGTAGTAGAGACCCAGTACTTC. Its translation is CSARVVETQYF.

This clonotype was detected only a few times. The V and J genes are TRBV18 and TRBJ2-7, with a weak D call TRBD2 (5 bases). From germline, CDR1 is KGHSH and CDR2 LQKENI. The CDR3 totals 16 residues. Trimming stripped 2 bases from V and 7 bases from J, with 21 bases between. The CDR3 coding sequence is TGTGCCAGCTCACCATCCTCCGAGACGGGGTCGCGGGAGCAGTACTTC. Residues: CASSPSSETGSREQYF.

This clonotype has ten or more counts. CDR3 loop: CATSITGSEQYF. In nucleotides, the CDR3 is TGTGCCACCAGCATAACGGGGAGCGAGCAGTACTTC. The rearrangement uses TRBV15 and TRBJ2-7, with D perhaps TRBD2 (5 bases). This CDR3 is 12 amino acids long. Trimming took 4 bases from V and 6 from J, leaving 10 bases between them. Germline V gene sequence: CDR1 LNHNV, CDR2 YYDKDF (reference sequence).

This clonotype showed up many times. V and J are TRBV4-1 and TRBJ1-2; D is unclear. Germline V gene lookup returns CDR1 MGHRA and CDR2 YSYEKL. The CDR3 extends over 15 amino acids. The V end lost 1 base, the J end lost 8 bases, and 17 bases lay between the germline ends. DNA of the CDR3: TGCGCCAGCAGCCAAGGATACAGTGAAGCGAGGGGCTACACCTTC. Translation gives CASSQGYSEARGYTF.

The sample holds many counts of this clonotype. The rearrangement links TRBV27 to TRBJ2-3, with 11 bases that match TRBD2. V shed 10 bases and J 1 base; nucleotides not matched to a gene: 4. The CDR3 is 14 residues long. Germline V gene sequence: CDR1 MNHEY, CDR2 SMNVEV (reference sequence). The CDR3 loop reads CAIRGLAGTDTQYF. CDR3 DNA: TGTGCCATCCGGGGACTAGCGGGCACAGATACGCAGTATTTT.

This clonotype was seen at least ten times. The V gene is TRBV7-2, the J gene TRBJ2-3; D is unclear. The CDR3 sequence is 16 residues long. Trimming left V 4 bases short and J 6 bases short, with 20 bases between. Germline V gene data show CDR1 as SGHTA and CDR2 as FQGNSA. Here the CDR3 DNA reads TGTGCCAGCAGCTACCGCCCGTTGGGTCCGGCGGATACGCAGTATTTT. Protein sequence: CASSYRPLGPADTQYF. The whole variable domain, remainder taken from reference TRBV7-2 and TRBJ2-3, is GAGVSQSPSNKVTEKGKDVELRCDPISGHTALYWYRQSLGQGLEFLIYFQGNSAPDKSGLPSDRFSAERTGGSVSTLTIQRTQQEDSAVYLCASSYRPLGPADTQYFGPGTRLTVL.

Many counts were recorded for this clonotype. The chain combines TRBV29-1 with TRBJ1-2; D perhaps matches TRBD1 (5 bases). This CDR3 has 13 residues. Between the trimmed V and J ends, which lost 3 bases and 4 bases, there was a span of 12 bases. The germline gives CDR1 SQVTM, CDR2 ANQGSEA. CDR3: CSVDAQGSYGYTF. The CDR3 DNA follows: TGCAGCGTTGACGCGCAGGGTAGCTATGGCTACACCTTC. Supplemented by reference TRBV29-1 and TRBJ1-2, the full variable domain reads SAVISQKPSRDICQRGTSLTIQCQVDSQVTMMFWYRQQPGQSLTLIATANQGSEATYESGFVIDKFPISRPNLTFSTLTVSNMSPEDSSIYLCSVDAQGSYGYTFGSGTRLTVV.

This clonotype is deemed medium-sized. This rearrangement joins TRBV29-1 to TRBJ2-1, with D uncertain. The germline V gene encodes CDR1 SQVTM and CDR2 ANQGSEA. Deletions cut 2 bases from V and 10 bases from J, with 3 bases between. The CDR3 loop spans 9 amino acids. The CDR3 DNA reads TGCAGCGTTGAATGGGAGCAGTTCTTC. It specifies CSVEWEQFF.

This clonotype was counted ten times or more. Compared with germline, one end of the junction differs, possibly owing to a read error. The V and J genes are TRBV29-1 and TRBJ2-3; TRBD1 might be the D (6 bases). CDR1 is SQVTM and CDR2 is ANQGSEA in the germline V gene. The CDR3 runs 12 residues. CDR3 in DNA: TGCAGCGTTGAAGATATGGTAGGGGGTTGGGTATTT. It yields the protein CSVEDMVGGWVF.

By frequency in the sample, this clonotype is medium-sized (0.01 to 0.1%). This chain connects TRBV6-6 to TRBJ1-1, with D possibly TRBD1 on 5 matching bases. V lost 8 bases, J lost 2 bases, and 15 bases lay in between. The germline gives CDR1 MNHNY, CDR2 SVGAGI (reference sequence). The CDR3 is made up of 14 amino acids. CDR3 amino acids: CASALRQYNTEAFF. CDR3 sequence (DNA): TGTGCCAGCGCCTTACGACAGTACAACACTGAAGCTTTCTTT.

In this sample, this clonotype turned up many times. The chain combines TRBV29-1 with TRBJ1-4; tentatively, D is TRBD1 (5 bases). The CDR3 totals 14 residues. The V end was cut by 4 bases, the J end by 7 bases, with 16 bases between. Looked up from germline, CDR1 is SQVTM and CDR2 is ANQGSEA. For the CDR3, the DNA is TGCAGCGTTGGGGGGACGGCCGATAGTGAAAAACTGTTTTTT. It translates to CSVGGTADSEKLFF.

This clonotype was seen repeatedly, ten times or more. The CDR3 sequence: CASQGANTEAFF. DNA of the CDR3: TGTGCCAGCCAGGGAGCGAACACTGAAGCTTTCTTT. V is TRBV12-3 or TRBV12-4 and J is TRBJ1-1; maybe TRBD1 (5 bases). This CDR3 has 12 amino acids. V was trimmed by 8 bases and J by 1 base, leaving 8 bases between them.